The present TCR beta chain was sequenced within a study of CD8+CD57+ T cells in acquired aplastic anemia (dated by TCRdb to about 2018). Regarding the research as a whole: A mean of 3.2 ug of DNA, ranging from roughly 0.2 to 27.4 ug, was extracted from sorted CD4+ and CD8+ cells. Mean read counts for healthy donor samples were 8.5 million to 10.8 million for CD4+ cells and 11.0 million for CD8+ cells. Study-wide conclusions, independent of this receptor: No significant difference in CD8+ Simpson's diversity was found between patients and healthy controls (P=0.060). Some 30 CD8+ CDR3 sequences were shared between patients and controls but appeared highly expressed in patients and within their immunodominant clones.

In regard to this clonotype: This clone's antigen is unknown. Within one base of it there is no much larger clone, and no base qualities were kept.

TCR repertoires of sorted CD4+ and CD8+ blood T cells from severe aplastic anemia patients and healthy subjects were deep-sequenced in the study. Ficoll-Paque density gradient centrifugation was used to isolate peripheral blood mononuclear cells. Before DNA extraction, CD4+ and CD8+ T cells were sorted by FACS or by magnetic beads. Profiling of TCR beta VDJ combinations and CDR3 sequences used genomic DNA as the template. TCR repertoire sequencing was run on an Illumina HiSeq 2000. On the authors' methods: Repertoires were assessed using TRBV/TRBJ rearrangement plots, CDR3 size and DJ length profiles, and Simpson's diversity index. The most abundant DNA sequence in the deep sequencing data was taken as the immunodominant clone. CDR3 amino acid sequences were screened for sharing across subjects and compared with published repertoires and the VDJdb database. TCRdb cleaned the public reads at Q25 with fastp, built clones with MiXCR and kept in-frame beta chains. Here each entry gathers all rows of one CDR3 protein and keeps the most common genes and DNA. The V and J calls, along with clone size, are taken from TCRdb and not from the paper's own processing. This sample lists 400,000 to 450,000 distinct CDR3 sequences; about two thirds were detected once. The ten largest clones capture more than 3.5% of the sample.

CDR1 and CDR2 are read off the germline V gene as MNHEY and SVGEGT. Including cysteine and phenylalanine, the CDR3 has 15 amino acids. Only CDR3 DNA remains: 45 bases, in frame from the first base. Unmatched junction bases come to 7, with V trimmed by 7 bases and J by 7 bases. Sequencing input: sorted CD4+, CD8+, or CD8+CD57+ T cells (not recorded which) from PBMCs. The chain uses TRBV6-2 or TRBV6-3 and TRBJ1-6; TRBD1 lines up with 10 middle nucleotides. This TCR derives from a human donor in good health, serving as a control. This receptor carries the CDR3 CASNTRTGGNSPLHF. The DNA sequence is TGTGCCAGCAACACCCGGACAGGGGGAAATTCACCCCTCCACTTT.